This passage covers 5 T cell receptor beta chains from one sample sequenced in a study of graft-versus-host responses after intestinal transplantation (dated by TCRdb to about 2021). What the time point label conveys for this sample: cells obtained before transplantation from donor or recipient. The library was generated by the immunoSEQ multiplex PCR assay. This is the immuneACCESS table as TCRdb keeps it, with only in-frame sequences that have V and J called. A part of the clones is gone; compared with another copy, unresolved V genes explain less than half, and the rest is unexplained. A total of tens of thousands of clones appear in this sample, 90% of them only once. The top ten clones comprise approximately 1.3% of the sample. These receptors' targets are unknown. This material consisted of unstimulated CD8+ T cells sorted from spleen or lymph node cells, taken before intestinal transplant. All receptors derive from a human donor who received an intestinal transplant.

V usage is TRBV13 and J usage is TRBJ1-6; possibly TRBD1 for D (6 bases). The germline CDR1 and CDR2 sequences are PRHDT and FYEKMQ (reference sequence). The CDR3 totals 19 residues. V dropped 2 bases and J dropped 7 bases, with 24 bases sitting between them. The CDR3 reads CASSLSLGILQGQNSPLHF. CDR3 DNA: TGTGCCAGCAGCTTATCCCTGGGCATACTTCAGGGGCAAAATTCACCCCTCCACTTT.

The chain employs TRBV7-8 and TRBJ1-2; D unclear. V was clipped by 2 bases and J by 9 bases, with 19 bases between them. The V gene's germline CDR1 is SGHVS and CDR2 FQNEAQ. This CDR3 region has 15 residues. The CDR3 loop reads CASSLTPTPIMSYTF. Here the CDR3 DNA reads TGTGCCAGCAGCTTAACCCCAACACCAATCATGAGCTACACCTTC. Based on the CDR3 plus reference TRBV7-8 and TRBJ1-2, the full variable domain is GAGVSQSPRYKVAKRGQDVALRCDPISGHVSLFWYQQALGQGPEFLTYFQNEAQLDKSGLPSDRFFAERPEGSVSTLKIQRTQQEDSAVYLCASSLTPTPIMSYTFGSGTRLTVV.

The J gene is TRBJ2-5, the V gene TRBV9, with TRBD1 matching over 9 bases. The germline gives CDR1 SGDLS, CDR2 YYNGEE. Trimming cost V 3 bases and J 0 bases; bases outside gene matches: 6. There are 16 residues in the CDR3. The CDR3 here is CASSANRDRDQETQYF. The CDR3 DNA follows: TGTGCCAGCAGCGCCAACCGGGACAGGGACCAAGAGACCCAGTACTTC.

This chain uses TRBV11-2 with TRBJ1-2, with 10 bases identical to TRBD1. Germline assignment: CDR1 SGHAT and CDR2 FQNNGV. This CDR3 is built from 14 residues. V shed 5 bases and J 3 bases; nucleotides not matched to a gene: 3. The CDR3 DNA sequence: TGTGCCAGCAGCCCAGGACAGGGGGACTATGGCTACACCTTC. It yields the protein CASSPGQGDYGYTF.

In its sample, this clone was seen a few times. This chain connects TRBV6-5 to TRBJ2-3, with a tentative D call TRBD2 (5 bases). CDR1 is MNHEY and CDR2 is SVGAGI in the germline V gene. This CDR3 is built from 14 residues. The germline V and J ends were trimmed by 6 bases and 2 bases, with 12 bases remaining between them. CDR3 DNA sequence: TGTGCCAGCAGCCCCAGACTAATCACAGATACGCAGTATTTT. It is translated as CASSPRLITDTQYF.